The sequence of this T cell receptor beta chain was determined in a study of T cell responses to AZD1222 COVID-19 vaccine (dated by TCRdb to the early 2020s). Notes on the research overall: TCR sequencing was performed for some 250 trial participants, of whom around 200 were given two doses of AZD1222 and around 25 were given two doses of MenACWY control vaccine. Trial participants were enrolled into age subgroups of 18-55, 56-69 and 70-plus years, which contained around 150, 29 and 61 TCR-sequenced participants, respectively.

What the authors observed across the whole study: After two AZD1222 doses, both the breadth and the depth of spike-specific TCRs were significantly higher than at day 0 and than in MenACWY recipients. Reportedly, close to half of the unique spike-specific TCRs recognized epitopes lying outside the regions that are mutated in the B.1.351 and B.1.1.7 variants. Conclusions about previously exposed vaccinees were limited because only a handful of AZD1222 recipients were SARS-CoV-2 seropositive at baseline. Because no samples from the day 14 peak response were available, repertoires could be characterized only after the peak T cell response. Most participants were white British and females outnumbered males, and the authors suggested that clonal diversity may have been underestimated. CD4 TCRs associated with the vaccine covered the entire spike protein, and the dominant responses were in regions 160-218 and 743-854. The 56-69-year group was small, and its depth increase did not reach significance, likely because of low power.

In the paper's terms, the time point label means: about 28 days (+/-7) after the second vaccine dose. The treatment or condition label corresponds to: meningococcal conjugate vaccine given as trial control. Vaccinee samples were obtained from the UK trials COV001 and COV002, which included a single-blind randomized controlled phase 2/3 trial of AZD1222 (ChAdOx1 nCoV-19) in healthy adults. For TCRbeta chain sequencing, PBMC samples from trial participants were taken at day 0 and at day 28 after the second dose. Germline trimming: 8 bases from V, 0 bases from J; junction bases outside gene matches: 7. The CDR3 spans 14 residues, from the cysteine through the phenylalanine. CDR3 DNA only is kept here, 42 bases in frame from base 1. CDR1 and CDR2, looked up from the germline V gene (reference sequence), are SEHNR and FQNEAQ. In its sample, this clone was seen once. Its antigen is currently not known. The sample holds no much larger clone one base away, and base qualities are not on file.

The CDR3 regions of human TCRbeta chains were analyzed by immunosequencing. Turning to the authors' computational methods: Repertoire TCRs were matched against a reference library of SARS-CoV-2-specific TCRs generated with the MIRA antigen-specificity platform. Breadth meant the fraction of unique TCRs that were SARS-CoV-2-associated, whereas depth meant the fraction of total T cells that were SARS-CoV-2-associated. Using the MIRA data, each spike-specific TCR was mapped to the spike region that the TCR reacts to and placed in a CD4 or CD8 class. Log10-transformed breadth and depth values were compared by one-way ANOVA with Sidak's multiple comparisons tests. The table was pulled from immuneACCESS by TCRdb, which kept in-frame rearrangements only. Such tables lose some clones; where checked, under half of the loss comes from unresolved V genes, and the rest has no known cause. The DNA was the basis for D and trimming; V, J and clone size are from that table. The sample table lists about 64,000 clones, around nine tenths of them with a count of one. Of the sample, 6.3% is held by the ten largest clones.

The V gene is TRBV7-9 and the J gene is TRBJ2-7, and 7 bases in between align with TRBD2. Sequencing was performed on peripheral blood, taken 28 days after the second dose of the MenACWY control vaccine. The TCR was taken from an adult who received the MenACWY meningococcal vaccine as a control. The nucleotides are TGTGCCAGCCGCGGGGCTAGCGGCTCCTACGAGCAGTACTTC. This encodes CASRGASGSYEQYF.